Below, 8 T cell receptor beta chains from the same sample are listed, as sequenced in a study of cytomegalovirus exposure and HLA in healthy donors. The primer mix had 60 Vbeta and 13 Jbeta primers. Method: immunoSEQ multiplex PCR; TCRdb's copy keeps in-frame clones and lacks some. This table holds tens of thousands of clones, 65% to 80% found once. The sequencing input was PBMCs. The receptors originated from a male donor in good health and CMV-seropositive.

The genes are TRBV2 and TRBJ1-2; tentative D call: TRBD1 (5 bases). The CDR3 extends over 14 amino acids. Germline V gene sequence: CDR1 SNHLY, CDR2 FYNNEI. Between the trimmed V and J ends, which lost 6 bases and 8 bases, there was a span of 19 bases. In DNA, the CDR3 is TGTGCCAGCAGCCTCTATGAAGGGGATTGGGGCTACACCTTC. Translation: CASSLYEGDWGYTF.

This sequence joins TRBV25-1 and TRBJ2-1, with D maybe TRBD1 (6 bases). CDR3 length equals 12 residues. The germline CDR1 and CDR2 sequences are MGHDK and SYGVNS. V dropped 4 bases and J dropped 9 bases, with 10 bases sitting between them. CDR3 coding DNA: TGTGCCAGCAGTGCTACAGGGCGTGAGCAGTTCTTC. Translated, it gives CASSATGREQFF.

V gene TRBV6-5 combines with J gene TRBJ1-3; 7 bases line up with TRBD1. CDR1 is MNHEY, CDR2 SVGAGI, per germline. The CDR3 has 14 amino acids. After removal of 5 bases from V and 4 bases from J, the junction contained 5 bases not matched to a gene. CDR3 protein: CASSPLGQGNTIYF. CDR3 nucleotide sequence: TGTGCCAGCAGTCCTCTGGGACAGGGAAACACCATATATTTT.

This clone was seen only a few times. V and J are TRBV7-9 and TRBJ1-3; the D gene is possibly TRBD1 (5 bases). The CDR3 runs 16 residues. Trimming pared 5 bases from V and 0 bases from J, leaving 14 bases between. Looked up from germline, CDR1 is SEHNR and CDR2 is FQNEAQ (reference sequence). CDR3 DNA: TGTGCCAGCAGCCAGGGAGGGAGCAACTCTGGAAACACCATATATTTT. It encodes CASSQGGSNSGNTIYF. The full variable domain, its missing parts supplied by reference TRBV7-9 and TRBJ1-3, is DTGVSQNPRHKITKRGQNVTFRCDPISEHNRLYWYRQTLGQGPEFLTYFQNEAQLEKSRLLSDRFSAERPKGSFSTLEIQRTEQGDSAMYLCASSQGGSNSGNTIYFGEGSWLTVV.

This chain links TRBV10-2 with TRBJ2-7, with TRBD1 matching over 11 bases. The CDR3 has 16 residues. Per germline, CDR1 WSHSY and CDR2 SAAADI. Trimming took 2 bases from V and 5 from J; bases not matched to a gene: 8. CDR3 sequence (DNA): TGCGCCAGCAGTGAGCCCCAAGGACAGGGGGCGAACGAGCAGTACTTC. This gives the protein CASSEPQGQGANEQYF.

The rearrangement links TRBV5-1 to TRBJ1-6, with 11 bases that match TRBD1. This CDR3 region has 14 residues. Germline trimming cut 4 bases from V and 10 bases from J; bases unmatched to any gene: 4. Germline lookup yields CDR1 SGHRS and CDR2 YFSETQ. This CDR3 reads CASSTGQGDSPLHF. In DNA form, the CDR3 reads TGCGCCAGCAGCACGGGACAGGGGGACTCACCCCTCCACTTT.

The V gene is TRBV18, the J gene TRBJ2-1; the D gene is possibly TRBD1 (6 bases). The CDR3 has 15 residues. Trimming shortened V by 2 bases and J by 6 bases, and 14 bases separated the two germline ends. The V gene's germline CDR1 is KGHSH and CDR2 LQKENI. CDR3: CASSPISQGFNEQFF. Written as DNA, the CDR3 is TGTGCCAGCTCACCAATTTCACAGGGTTTCAATGAGCAGTTCTTC.

CDR3 amino acids: CASSYSGTPYEQYF. Here the CDR3 DNA reads TGTGCCAGCAGTTACTCGGGGACTCCCTACGAGCAGTACTTC. The genes are TRBV6-5 and TRBJ2-7; D may be TRBD2 (6 bases). The V gene lost 0 bases and the J gene lost 2 bases, with 8 bases spanning the gap. Germline CDR1 MNHEY, CDR2 SVGAGI. The CDR3 loop spans 14 amino acids.